The clone carrying this T cell receptor (beta chain) has more than one count but fewer than ten. Its antigen is not identified. The data derive from a study of cytomegalovirus exposure and HLA in healthy donors. Findings and limits, study-wide: A classifier reportedly called cytomegalovirus status with high sensitivity and specificity.

Per germline, CDR1 SNHLY and CDR2 FYNNEI. The CDR3 is made up of 15 amino acids. V lost 5 bases, J lost 3 bases, and 6 bases stayed unmatched. Using immunoSEQ multiplex PCR, the repertoire was profiled, and TCRdb retains in-frame clones only, with some absent. The sample contains about 360,000 clones, 75% to 90% of which appear only once. Sample: PBMCs. The TCR comes from a woman in her late teens or twenties in good health and CMV-seronegative. This chain links TRBV2 with TRBJ2-2; the match to TRBD1 covers 7 bases. The CDR3 coding sequence is TGTGCCAGCAGTCCAGGACAGGCCGACACCGGGGAGCTGTTTTTT. This sequence encodes CASSPGQADTGELFF.